These T cell receptor beta chains were read from a single sample in a study of blood T cell repertoires in COVID-19. The protocol was immunoSEQ multiplex PCR, while the TCRdb copy is restricted to in-frame clones and leaves out a portion. Here the sample spans roughly 62,000 clones, roughly 92% being singletons. Specimen: peripheral blood. The receptor set was obtained from a human donor in a cohort sampled during active COVID-19. CDR3s include the opening cysteine and the closing phenylalanine or tryptophan. The D gene is left open where the match is weak. A row's size may be missing; if present it is once, few, many or a size class.

D,size,V,J,DNA,CDR3
TRBD1,NA,TRBV28,TRBJ1-2,TGTGCCAGCAGGAGAGATCTTACGACAGGGGAAGGAGGCTACACCTTC,CASRRDLTTGEGGYTF
TRBD2,NA,TRBV7-3,TRBJ2-1,TGTGCCAGCAGCCCCAGGACTAGCGGTCTGGTTGAGCAGTTCTTC,CASSPRTSGLVEQFF
NA,few,TRBV18,TRBJ2-5,TGTGCCAGCTCACCACGAGGACACGAGGAGACCCAGTACTTC,CASSPRGHEETQYF
NA,NA,TRBV5-4,TRBJ1-1,TGTGCCAGCAGGAAAAGTTCGCGGGGGACGAACACTGAAGCTTTCTTT,CASRKSSRGTNTEAFF
TRBD1,NA,TRBV7-9,TRBJ1-1,TGTGCCAGCAGCCCTAGGGGGACAGCGAACACTGAAGCTTTCTTT,CASSPRGTANTEAFF
NA,NA,TRBV15,TRBJ1-1,TGTGCCACCAGCGGGGGGGCGTGGATGAACACTGAAGCTTTCTTT,CATSGGAWMNTEAFF
NA,NA,TRBV11-2,TRBJ2-3,TGTGCCAGCAGGGGAGAGCTATATGTTGGTACGCAGTATTTT,CASRGELYVGTQYF
NA,NA,TRBV11-2,TRBJ2-2,TGTGCCAGCAGCTTAGCCTCACGTCAGGGGGGCACCGGGGAGCTGTTTTTT,CASSLASRQGGTGELFF
NA,NA,TRBV3-1/TRBV3-2,TRBJ1-2,TGTGCCAGCAGCCCCGGGGGGTATGGCTACACCTTC,CASSPGGYGYTF
TRBD2,NA,TRBV7-3,TRBJ2-3,TGTGCCAGCAGCCTAAAGGTGCTAGCGGGGGCCCTAGAAAGCACAGATACGCAGTATTTT,CASSLKVLAGALESTDTQYF
TRBD1,once,TRBV6-5,TRBJ2-7,TGTGCCAGCACCAACACAGGGGGGCACGAGCAGTACTTC,CASTNTGGHEQYF
NA,NA,TRBV20-1,TRBJ2-3,TGCAGTGCTGTTCTAGCAGATACGCAGTATTTT,CSAVLADTQYF
NA,NA,TRBV6-2/TRBV6-3,TRBJ2-2,TGTGCCAGCAGTTATAGTCCGAACACCGGGGAGCTGTTTTTT,CASSYSPNTGELFF
TRBD1,NA,TRBV5-1,TRBJ2-2,TGCGCCAGCAGCCCACGGACAGGGCCGAACACCGGGGAGCTGTTTTTT,CASSPRTGPNTGELFF
TRBD2,NA,TRBV18,TRBJ2-5,TGTGCCAGCTCACCGACTAGCGGAGCCGTTGGGACCCAGTACTTC,CASSPTSGAVGTQYF
NA,NA,TRBV19,TRBJ1-2,TGTGCCAGTAGTATAATGGGCATAACGTCTAACTATGGCTACACCTTC,CASSIMGITSNYGYTF
NA,NA,TRBV4-3,TRBJ2-1,TGCGCCAGCAGCCAAGAGGCTCTAGGCTATGAGCAGTTCTTC,CASSQEALGYEQFF
NA,NA,TRBV3-1/TRBV3-2,TRBJ1-1,TGTGCCAGCAGCCAAAGATCCGGGAACACTGAAGCTTTCTTT,CASSQRSGNTEAFF
TRBD2,NA,TRBV7-9,TRBJ2-5,TGTGCCAGCAGCTTAGGACTAGCGGGATTTGGAGAGACCCAGTACTTC,CASSLGLAGFGETQYF
TRBD2,once,TRBV7-2,TRBJ2-2,TGTGCCAGCAGCGCACCAACTCCAAGACTAGCGGGAGCAGGGGGGGAGCTGTTTTTT,CASSAPTPRLAGAGGELFF
TRBD2,NA,TRBV20-1,TRBJ2-1,TGCAGTGCTAGTAGCGGGCAAGAGTTCTTC,CSASSGQEFF
NA,NA,TRBV7-9,TRBJ1-1,TGTGCCAGCAGCCCCCGTGGGAGCTATGAAGCTTTCTTT,CASSPRGSYEAFF
NA,NA,TRBV18,TRBJ2-1,TGTGCCAGCTCACCCCGAGACAGTAGTAATGAGCAGTTCTTC,CASSPRDSSNEQFF
TRBD1,NA,TRBV5-6,TRBJ1-1,TGTGCCAGCCTTCCCGGACAGGGATTGACTGAAGCTTTCTTT,CASLPGQGLTEAFF
TRBD1,NA,TRBV2,TRBJ2-2,TGTGCCAGCAGTCAGGACAGGGGAATGGGCGGGGAGCTGTTTTTT,CASSQDRGMGGELFF
NA,NA,TRBV3-1/TRBV3-2,TRBJ1-4,TGTGCCAGCAGTCCATTCACACAGCGGAGTGCAACTAATGAAAAACTGTTTTTT,CASSPFTQRSATNEKLFF
NA,NA,TRBV28,TRBJ2-7,TGTGCCAGCAGTTGGACGGGGAGCTCCTACGAGCAGTACTTC,CASSWTGSSYEQYF
NA,NA,TRBV15,TRBJ2-7,TGTGCCACCAGAGCTGGCGGAGGGACCTACGAGCAGTACTTC,CATRAGGGTYEQYF
NA,NA,TRBV14,TRBJ2-6,TGTGCCAGCAGTACCGTTCCAGGGTCTGGGGCCAACGTCCTGACTTTC,CASSTVPGSGANVLTF
NA,NA,TRBV6-2/TRBV6-3,TRBJ1-2,TGTGCCAGCAGTCTTACAGGGTTCGGCTATGGCTACACCTTC,CASSLTGFGYGYTF
NA,NA,TRBV2,TRBJ2-1,TGTGCCAGCAGTGAAGCGTCAGACAACCTCTCCTACAATGAGCAGTTCTTC,CASSEASDNLSYNEQFF
TRBD1,NA,TRBV30,TRBJ1-3,TGTGCCTGGTCTCGGGACAGGGGCTTTGTGGGCTCTGGAAACACCATATATTTT,CAWSRDRGFVGSGNTIYF
TRBD1,NA,TRBV4-1,TRBJ1-2,TGCGCCAGCAGCCCGGGACAGGGGTTGAATGGCTACACCTTC,CASSPGQGLNGYTF
TRBD1,NA,TRBV7-9,TRBJ1-6,TGTGCCAGCAGCTCCCTGACAGGGAGGAATTCACCCCTCCACTTT,CASSSLTGRNSPLHF
NA,NA,TRBV11-3,TRBJ2-3,TGTGCCAGCAGCTTAGGTAACGGCGGAGCAACAGATACGCAGTATTTT,CASSLGNGGATDTQYF
NA,NA,TRBV30,TRBJ2-5,TGTGCCTGGAGTAGCGACAGAAAAGAGACCCAGTACTTC,CAWSSDRKETQYF
NA,NA,TRBV18,TRBJ1-5,TGTGCCAGCTCATCCTACCCAGGCGCTACATATAGCAATCAGCCCCAGCATTTT,CASSSYPGATYSNQPQHF
TRBD2,NA,TRBV3-1/TRBV3-2,TRBJ2-5,TGTGCCAGCAGCCAGAACGAGCCGGGGGCGGGGGGGCTGACCCAGTACTTC,CASSQNEPGAGGLTQYF
TRBD1,NA,TRBV9,TRBJ2-7,TGTGCCAGCAGCGTTACAGGGGGATGGCGCGAGCAGTACTTC,CASSVTGGWREQYF
NA,once,TRBV18,TRBJ1-2,TGTGCCAGCTCAGCGGGGAGAAGCTATGGCTACACCTTC,CASSAGRSYGYTF
TRBD1,NA,TRBV7-9,TRBJ1-1,TGTGCCAGCAGCTTTAGACTCGGGACAGTAGATGAAGCTTTCTTT,CASSFRLGTVDEAFF
TRBD2,NA,TRBV7-9,TRBJ2-3,TGTGCCAGCTTCCTGGATCCTAGCGGGAGTACGCAGTATTTT,CASFLDPSGSTQYF
NA,NA,TRBV19,TRBJ2-3,TGTGCCAGTACCTCTAAGCTAGCGAGCACAGATACGCAGTATTTT,CASTSKLASTDTQYF
TRBD2,NA,TRBV3-1/TRBV3-2,TRBJ2-2,TGTGCCAGCAGCCAAGCGGCGGGGGGCCTTACCGGGGAGCTGTTTTTT,CASSQAAGGLTGELFF
NA,NA,TRBV6-6,TRBJ2-5,TGTGCCAGCAGTCCCGGGACTGCAGAGACCCAGTACTTC,CASSPGTAETQYF
NA,NA,TRBV24-1,TRBJ2-7,TGTGCCACCAGTGATCGTTTCACCGAGGAGCAGTACTTC,CATSDRFTEEQYF
TRBD1,NA,TRBV18,TRBJ2-7,TGTGCCAGCTCACGATCTGGGACAGCCGAGCAGTACTTC,CASSRSGTAEQYF
NA,NA,TRBV27,TRBJ2-7,TGTGCCAGCAGTCTCGCGGCTCAGTACGAGCAGTACTTC,CASSLAAQYEQYF
TRBD1,NA,TRBV2,TRBJ1-2,TGTGCCAGCAGTGAATGGAGGGGACAGGGTAGGGGCTACACCTTC,CASSEWRGQGRGYTF
NA,few,TRBV6-2/TRBV6-3,TRBJ1-1,TGTGCCAGCAGTGCACCGGGACTCCGAGAAGCTTTCTTT,CASSAPGLREAFF
TRBD2,NA,TRBV30,TRBJ2-1,TGTGCCTGGGTGGGACTAGCGCCCTACAATGAGCAGTTCTTC,CAWVGLAPYNEQFF
TRBD1,NA,TRBV2,TRBJ2-7,TGTGCCAGCAGATTTCCCGGGACAGGTGCCTACGAGCAGTACTTC,CASRFPGTGAYEQYF
NA,NA,TRBV6-5,TRBJ2-7,TGTGCCAGCAGTTACTACAGGGTGGGGTCAGGGGAGCAGTACTTC,CASSYYRVGSGEQYF
NA,NA,TRBV12-3/TRBV12-4,TRBJ2-7,TGTGCCAGCAGTTTAGCGTTTACTTACGAGCAGTACTTC,CASSLAFTYEQYF
NA,NA,TRBV9,TRBJ1-5,TGTGCCAGCAGCGTTGAGGGTTATAGCAATCAGCCCCAGCATTTT,CASSVEGYSNQPQHF